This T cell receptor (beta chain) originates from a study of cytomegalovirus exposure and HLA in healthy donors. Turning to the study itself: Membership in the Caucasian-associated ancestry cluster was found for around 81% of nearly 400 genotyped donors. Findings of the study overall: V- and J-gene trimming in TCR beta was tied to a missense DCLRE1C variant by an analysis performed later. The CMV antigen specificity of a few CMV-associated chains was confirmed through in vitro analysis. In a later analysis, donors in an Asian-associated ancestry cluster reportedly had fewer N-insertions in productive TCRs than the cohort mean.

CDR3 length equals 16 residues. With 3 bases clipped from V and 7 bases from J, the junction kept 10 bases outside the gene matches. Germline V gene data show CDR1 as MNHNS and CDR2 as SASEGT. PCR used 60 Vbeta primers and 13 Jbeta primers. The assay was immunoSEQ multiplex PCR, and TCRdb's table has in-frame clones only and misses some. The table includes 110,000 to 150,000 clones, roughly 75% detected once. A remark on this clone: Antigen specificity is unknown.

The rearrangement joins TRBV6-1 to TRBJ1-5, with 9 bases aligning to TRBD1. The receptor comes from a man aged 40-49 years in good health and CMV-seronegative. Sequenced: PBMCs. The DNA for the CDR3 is TGTGCCAGCAGTGACCTGACAGGGGGTAGAGGGCAGCCCCAGCATTTT. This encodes CASSDLTGGRGQPQHF.